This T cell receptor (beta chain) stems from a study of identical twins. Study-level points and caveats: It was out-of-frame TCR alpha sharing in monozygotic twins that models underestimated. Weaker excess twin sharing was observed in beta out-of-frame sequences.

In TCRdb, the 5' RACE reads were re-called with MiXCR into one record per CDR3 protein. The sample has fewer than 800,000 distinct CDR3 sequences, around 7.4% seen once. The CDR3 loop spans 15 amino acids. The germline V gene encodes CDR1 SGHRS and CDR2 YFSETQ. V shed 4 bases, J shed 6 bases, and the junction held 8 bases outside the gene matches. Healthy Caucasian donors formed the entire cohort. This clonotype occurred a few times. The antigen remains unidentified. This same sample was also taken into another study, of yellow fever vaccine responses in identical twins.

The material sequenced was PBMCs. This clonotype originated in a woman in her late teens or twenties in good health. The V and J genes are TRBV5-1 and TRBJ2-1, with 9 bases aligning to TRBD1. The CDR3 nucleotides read TGCGCCAGCAGCCAGGACAGGGGAGTCGGCAATGAGCAGTTCTTC. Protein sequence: CASSQDRGVGNEQFF. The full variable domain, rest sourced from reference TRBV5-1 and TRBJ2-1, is KAGVTQTPRYLIKTRGQQVTLSCSPISGHRSVSWYQQTPGQGLQFLFEYFSETQRNKGNFPGRFSGRQFSNSRSEMNVSTLELGDSALYLCASSQDRGVGNEQFFGPGTRLTVL.